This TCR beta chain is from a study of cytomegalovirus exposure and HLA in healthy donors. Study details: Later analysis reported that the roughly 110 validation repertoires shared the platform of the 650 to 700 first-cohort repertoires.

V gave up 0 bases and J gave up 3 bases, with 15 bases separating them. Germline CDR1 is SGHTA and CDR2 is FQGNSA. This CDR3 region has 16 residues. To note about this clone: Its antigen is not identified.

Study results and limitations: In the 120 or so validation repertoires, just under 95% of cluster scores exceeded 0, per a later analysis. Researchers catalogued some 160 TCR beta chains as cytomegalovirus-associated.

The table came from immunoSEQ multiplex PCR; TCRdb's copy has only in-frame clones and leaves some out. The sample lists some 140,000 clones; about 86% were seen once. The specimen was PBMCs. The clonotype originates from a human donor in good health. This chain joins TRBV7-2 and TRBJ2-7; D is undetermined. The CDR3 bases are TGTGCCAGCAGCTTAGCCGTGGGCAGCCTGGTCTACGAGCAGTACTTC. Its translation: CASSLAVGSLVYEQYF.